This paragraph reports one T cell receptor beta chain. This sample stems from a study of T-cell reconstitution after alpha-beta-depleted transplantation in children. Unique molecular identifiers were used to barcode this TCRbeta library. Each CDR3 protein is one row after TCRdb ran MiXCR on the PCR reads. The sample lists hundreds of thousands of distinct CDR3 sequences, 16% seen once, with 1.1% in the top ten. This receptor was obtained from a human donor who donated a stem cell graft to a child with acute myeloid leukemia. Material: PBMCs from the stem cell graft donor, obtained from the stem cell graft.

The DNA for the CDR3 is TGCAGTGCTAGGTCGCAGGAGAACTATGGCTACACCTTC. Protein: CSARSQENYGYTF. This chain uses TRBV20-1 with TRBJ1-2, with D unresolved. Germline V lookup: CDR1 DFQATT, CDR2 SNEGSKA (reference sequence). This CDR3 contains 13 residues. The V and J ends lost 3 bases and 2 bases respectively, with 10 bases between them.